A single sample gave rise to the 7 T cell receptor beta chains below, sequenced in a study of vaccination and CD4 T cells after COVID-19. CD4+ T cells that had been cultured provided DNA sequenced with the Oncomine TCR Beta short-read assay. MiXCR, applied by TCRdb to the PCR reads, yields one record per CDR3 protein. The sample includes about 7,800 distinct CDR3 sequences, roughly two fifths seen only once; the top ten take 20%. Noted treatment: roughly 10-day PBMC culture with coronavirus spike peptide pools or control peptides (ViraFEST assay). Before the COVID-19 pandemic (2011-2018), CD4+ T cells were obtained from the unexposed donor. Their target antigens are unknown. Sample: CD4+ T cells from blood, cultured in vitro. These TCRs come from a human donor in good health.

The gene calls are TRBV7-2 and TRBJ1-5; TRBD1 agrees at 8 bases. V lost 1 base, J lost 4 bases, and 3 bases stayed unmatched. Germline lookup yields CDR1 SGHTA and CDR2 FQGNSA. The CDR3 length is 15 residues. CDR3 region: CASSLGTGGNQPQHF. The CDR3 bases are TGTGCCAGCAGCTTAGGTACAGGGGGGAATCAGCCCCAGCATTTT.

The J gene is TRBJ1-3, the V gene TRBV6-1; a weak D match, TRBD1 (5 bases). Germline values: CDR1 MNHNS, CDR2 SASEGT. The CDR3 consists of 16 residues. V lost 6 bases, J lost 6 bases, and 21 bases lay in between. CDR3 sequence: CASRMRGRARTNTIYF. CDR3 sequence (DNA): TGTGCCAGCAGGATGAGGGGCAGGGCCAGAACAAACACCATATATTTT.

The V gene is TRBV11-2, the J gene TRBJ2-7, with D possibly TRBD1 on 6 matching bases. This CDR3 comprises 11 residues. Trimming took 6 bases from V and 3 from J, leaving 6 bases between them. From germline, CDR1 is SGHAT and CDR2 FQNNGV. The CDR3 loop is CASRQGYEQYF. The CDR3, as DNA: TGTGCCAGCAGACAGGGCTACGAGCAGTACTTC.

The rearrangement uses TRBV28 and TRBJ2-5, with a weak D call TRBD2 (5 bases). The CDR3 consists of 15 residues. V lost 5 bases and J lost 5, with 18 bases in between. The germline CDR1 and CDR2 sequences are MDHEN and SYDVKM. CDR3 sequence reads: CASSLPVGVSETQYF. DNA of the CDR3: TGTGCCAGCAGTCTACCTGTCGGGGTTTCCGAGACCCAGTACTTC.

There are a few counts of this clonotype. The J gene is TRBJ1-1, the V gene TRBV10-2, with D perhaps TRBD1 (5 bases). The V end was cut by 6 bases, the J end by 2 bases, with 10 bases between. The CDR3 has 13 residues. The germline V gene encodes CDR1 WSHSY and CDR2 SAAADI. The CDR3 here is CASSRGDNTEAFF. CDR3 bases: TGCGCCAGCAGCCGAGGGGATAACACTGAAGCTTTCTTT.

This chain connects TRBV7-6 to TRBJ2-1, with TRBD1 matching over 9 bases. V lost 2 bases to trimming and J lost 7 bases; unmatched junction nucleotides: 9. This CDR3 is built from 16 residues. Germline lookup yields CDR1 SGHVS and CDR2 FNYEAQ. CDR3 sequence reads: CASSLTGGTGRNEQFF. The CDR3 coding sequence is TGTGCCAGCAGCTTAACTGGGGGGACAGGGCGGAATGAGCAGTTCTTC.

The chain has TRBV28 and TRBJ1-2; D gene uncertain. Germline V gives CDR1 MDHEN, CDR2 SYDVKM. The CDR3 is 13 amino acids. The V gene lost 7 bases and the J gene lost 7 bases, with 16 bases spanning the gap. CDR3 sequence (DNA): TGTGCCAGCACCTCGACATCCCACGGTGGCTACACCTTC. Amino acids: CASTSTSHGGYTF.